These T cell receptor beta chains were read from a single sample in a study of response to subunit inactivated influenza vaccine. MiXCR was run by TCRdb on the RT-PCR reads, yielding one entry per CDR3 protein. Seen here are hundreds of thousands of distinct CDR3 sequences, roughly 23% observed once, and the top ten hold approximately 2%. The sample consisted of CD4+ T cells sorted from PBMCs, taken less than 6 days after vaccination. The source is a middle-aged man who received an inactivated influenza vaccine. CDR3s include the opening cysteine and the closing phenylalanine or tryptophan. Each record gives: V gene, J gene, D gene, clone size, CDR3 DNA, CDR3 protein. D genes are given only for firm matches. Rows give clone size only sometimes, using once, few, many, or a class for an expanded clone.

>TRBV4-2|TRBJ2-1|NA|few
TGTGCCAGCAGCCAACTCACCGGGGCTGCGGATGAGCAGTTCTTC
CASSQLTGAADEQFF
>TRBV30|TRBJ1-1|NA|NA
TGTGCCTGGAACCGGGACTCGGCCACTGAAGCTTTCTTT
CAWNRDSATEAFF
>TRBV24-1|TRBJ2-7|TRBD1|NA
TGTGCCACCAGTGATCCGACAGGGAATCAGCAGTACTTC
CATSDPTGNQQYF
>TRBV29-1|TRBJ2-7|TRBD1|NA
TGCAGCGTTGGGCCACAGGGGCGAGACTACGAGCAGTACTTC
CSVGPQGRDYEQYF
>TRBV7-8|TRBJ2-5|TRBD1|few
TGTGCCAGCACCGGAAGTAGGACAGGACAAGAGACCCAGTACTTC
CASTGSRTGQETQYF
>TRBV29-1|TRBJ2-5|TRBD2|few
TGCAGCGTTGGGGGGACTAGCGGGCAGACCCAGTACTTC
CSVGGTSGQTQYF
>TRBV20-1|TRBJ2-1|NA|few
TGCAGTGCTAGAAGACTAGAGCGAAGGTATGAGCAGTTCTTC
CSARRLERRYEQFF
>TRBV7-2|TRBJ2-3|NA|few
TGTGCCAGCAGCTTAGATCACAGTACGCAGTATTTT
CASSLDHSTQYF
>TRBV12-3/TRBV12-4|TRBJ2-3|TRBD2|NA
TGTGCCAGCAGACACCGTAGCGGGACTAGCACAGATACGCAGTATTTT
CASRHRSGTSTDTQYF
>TRBV20-1|TRBJ2-3|NA|few
TGCAGTGCTGACCGACTAGATACGCAGTATTTT
CSADRLDTQYF
>TRBV7-9|TRBJ2-5|NA|NA
TGTGCCAGCAGCAAAGGGGCGAAACTCCAAGAGACCCAGTACTTC
CASSKGAKLQETQYF
>TRBV7-3|TRBJ2-7|NA|NA
TGTGCCAGCAGCTTAACGGCAGGGGAATACGAGCAGTACTTC
CASSLTAGEYEQYF
>TRBV20-1|TRBJ1-5|TRBD1|NA
TGCAGTGCCTGGGACAGGGGGGATCAGCCCCAGCATTTT
CSAWDRGDQPQHF
>TRBV3-1|TRBJ2-5|NA|few
TGTGCCAGCAGCCGTAAAAGGCAAGAGACCCAGTACTTC
CASSRKRQETQYF
>TRBV2|TRBJ2-5|TRBD1|NA
TGTGCCAGCAGAGGGGCCGGGACAGGGGCCGAGACCCAGTACTTC
CASRGAGTGAETQYF
>TRBV24-1|TRBJ2-3|TRBD2|few
TGTGCCACCAGTGATTTGACCGGGGGGGGCACAGATACGCAGTATTTT
CATSDLTGGGTDTQYF
>TRBV2|TRBJ2-1|TRBD2|few
TGTGCCAGCAGTGATTGGGAGGGCTCCTACAATGAGCAGTTCTTC
CASSDWEGSYNEQFF
>TRBV6-2/TRBV6-3|TRBJ2-6|NA|NA
TGTGCCAGCAGCCAGACTGGGGCCGACGTCCTGACTTTC
CASSQTGADVLTF
>TRBV7-2|TRBJ2-1|TRBD2|many
TGTGCCAGCAGCCCCGGGACTAGCGGATACAATGAGCAGTTCTTC
CASSPGTSGYNEQFF
>TRBV10-3|TRBJ2-5|NA|few
TGTGCCACCTCATCAGGTCAAGAGACCCAGTACTTC
CATSSGQETQYF
>TRBV7-8|TRBJ2-1|TRBD2|NA
TGTGCCAGCAGCTTAGTCGGTGGCGGGAGTGCCGAGCAGTTCTTC
CASSLVGGGSAEQFF
>TRBV6-2/TRBV6-3|TRBJ2-3|NA|once
TGTGCCAGCAGTGCCCGCAGGGATACAGATACGCAGTATTTT
CASSARRDTDTQYF
>TRBV18|TRBJ2-7|NA|NA
TGTGCCAGCTCACCATCCCCAGGGGCCTCCTACGAGCAGTACTTC
CASSPSPGASYEQYF
>TRBV7-6|TRBJ2-3|NA|NA
TGTGCCAGCAGCTTAGTATACAGCCCAGATACGCAGTATTTT
CASSLVYSPDTQYF
>TRBV14|TRBJ2-3|TRBD2|NA
TGTGCCAGCAGCCACATACAGGGACTAGCGGGAGTCGCAGATACGCAGTATTTT
CASSHIQGLAGVADTQYF
>TRBV12-3/TRBV12-4|TRBJ2-1|TRBD1|NA
TGTGCCAGCAGTTCCATGGACAGGGGAATAAACAATGAGCAGTTCTTC
CASSSMDRGINNEQFF
>TRBV29-1|TRBJ2-7|TRBD1|few
TGCAGCGTTCTAACAGGGGGCCCCCTCTCCTACGAGCAGTACTTC
CSVLTGGPLSYEQYF
>TRBV29-1|TRBJ2-1|TRBD2|NA
TGCAGCGTTGAAGAAACAGCAATGGGACTAGCGGGAGCCAGTGAGGAGCAGTTCTTC
CSVEETAMGLAGASEEQFF
>TRBV4-2|TRBJ2-7|NA|NA
TGTGCCAGCAGCCAAGAGGCTGCGCAGAACCAGGAGCAGTACTTC
CASSQEAAQNQEQYF
>TRBV7-9|TRBJ1-6|NA|few
TGTGCCAGCAGCTTAGACCTACCCAATTCACCCCTCCACTTT
CASSLDLPNSPLHF
>TRBV19|TRBJ2-6|TRBD1|few
TGTGCCAGTAGTGGCTACAGGGGTCCTTTCTCTGGGGCCAACGTCCTGACTTTC
CASSGYRGPFSGANVLTF
>TRBV28|TRBJ2-4|NA|NA
TGTGCCAGCAGCCTCCTGGACGCAAGGAGAGCCAAAAACATTCAGTACTTC
CASSLLDARRAKNIQYF
>TRBV20-1|TRBJ1-5|NA|NA
TGCAGTGCACTGGGGCAGTACAATCTGCCCCAGCATTTT
CSALGQYNLPQHF
>TRBV7-8|TRBJ1-1|NA|NA
TGTGCCAGCAGCTTTAGTAGGGGTGGGACTGAAGCTTTCTTT
CASSFSRGGTEAFF
>TRBV29-1|TRBJ1-1|TRBD1|few
TGCAGCGTACAACCCGGGACAGTGAACACTGAAGCTTTCTTT
CSVQPGTVNTEAFF
>TRBV11-2|TRBJ2-1|TRBD1|NA
TGTGCCAGCAGCGACATCGGACAGGGGGCGGATGAGCAGTTCTTC
CASSDIGQGADEQFF
>TRBV29-1|TRBJ2-1|TRBD1|NA
TGCAGCGGGACAAACAGACAGGGGTTATACAATGAGCAGTTCTTC
CSGTNRQGLYNEQFF